The source of this T cell receptor beta chain is a study of T cell responses to AZD1222 COVID-19 vaccine (dated by TCRdb to the early 2020s). Notes on the research overall: AZD1222 recipients whose second dose came at about 4 weeks and those whose second dose came at about 12 weeks were combined into one group, since spike-specific TCR depth and breadth did not differ between the two schedules. A total of around 240 trial participants underwent TCR sequencing, of whom 207 had received two doses of AZD1222 and about 26 had received two doses of the MenACWY control vaccine. Trial participants were enrolled by age into subgroups of 18-55, 56-69 and 70-plus years, and around 140, 26 and 57 TCR-sequenced participants, respectively, were included in these subgroups. Study-level results and caveats: A significant rise in spike-specific TCR breadth and depth was observed after two AZD1222 doses relative to day 0 and relative to MenACWY recipients. Participants were mostly white British and included more females than males, and it was suggested by the authors that clonal diversity may have been underestimated. In the small 56-69-year group, the increase in depth fell short of significance, most likely because of low power. Because no samples from the day 14 peak response were available, repertoires could be characterized only after the peak T cell response. Conclusions about previously exposed vaccinees are limited because only a handful of AZD1222 recipients were SARS-CoV-2 seropositive at baseline. The whole spike protein was spanned by vaccine-associated CD4 TCRs, and dominant responses were seen in regions 160-218 and 743-854. Reportedly, close to half of the unique spike-specific TCRs recognized epitopes lying outside the regions that are mutated in the B.1.351 and B.1.1.7 variants.

Reading the label with the study, this specimen's time point is: baseline before first vaccination. The vaccinee samples were drawn from two UK trials, COV001 and COV002, one of which was a single-blind randomized controlled phase 2/3 trial testing AZD1222 (ChAdOx1 nCoV-19) in healthy adults. For TCRbeta chain sequencing, PBMC samples from trial participants were taken at day 0 and at day 28 after the second dose. This clone was observed a few times. Its antigen is still unknown. No clone much larger than this one lies a single base away; base qualities are absent. The cysteine opens and the phenylalanine closes a CDR3 of 15 amino acids. Left in the record is the CDR3 DNA by itself, 45 bases read in frame from the first base. V is shortened by 3 bases, J by 0 bases, and the region joining them spans 10 bases. The germline V gene sets CDR1 to SGDLS and CDR2 to YYNGEE. The CDR3 regions of human TCRbeta chains were subjected to immunosequencing. In the authors' own workflow: Repertoire TCRs were matched against a reference library of SARS-CoV-2-specific TCRs generated with the MIRA antigen-specificity platform. Breadth meant the fraction of unique TCRs that were SARS-CoV-2-associated, whereas depth meant the fraction of total T cells that were SARS-CoV-2-associated. Using the MIRA data, each spike-specific TCR was assigned both to the spike region to which the TCR was reactive and to a CD4 or CD8 class. Log10-transformed breadth and depth values were compared by one-way ANOVA with Sidak's multiple comparisons tests. TCRdb holds this immuneACCESS table with in-frame rearrangements only. Some clones are missing; in checked studies, unresolved V genes explain under half, and the rest has no known cause. That table supplies the V and J calls and clone size; D and trimming were determined from the DNA. The sample table records about 140,000 clones; around 90% of these occur just once. Just over 5.5% of the sample comes from the top ten.

The origin of this receptor is an adult in good health. The material sequenced was peripheral blood, taken on day 0 of AZD1222 vaccination. The rearranged chain carries TRBV9 and TRBJ2-1; the D gene cannot be named for sure. The CDR3 protein sequence reads: CASSATDSSYNEQFF. Here is the DNA: TGTGCCAGCAGCGCGACTGATAGCTCCTACAATGAGCAGTTCTTC.